This T cell receptor (beta chain) was found in a study of metastatic and nonmetastatic thyroid tumors. This clone was recorded only once. The antigen remains undetermined. With MiXCR, TCRdb called clones anew from the PCR reads. Among 70,000 or so clones listed, approximately 14% were seen once. Whole-study results and caveats: As reported, TCR beta diversity in blood and tumor was significantly higher in malignant thyroid tumors than in benign nodules.

Thyroid surgery was performed in patients who had received no treatment beforehand. CDR3 length: 11 residues. Germline loops: CDR1 SGHTS, CDR2 YDEGEE. Trimming removed 10 bases from V and 3 bases from J, with 11 bases in between. This clonotype originated in a male donor with papillary thyroid cancer or a benign thyroid nodule (not recorded which). Some clones in this sample may be carry-over from other donors' samples. The sequenced sample consisted of blood. This chain links TRBV5-8 with TRBJ2-7; D remains unclear. The CDR3 protein is CASRLFYEQYF. The CDR3 nucleotides are TGTGCCTCCAGACTGTTCTACGAGCAGTACTTC.